This T cell receptor (beta chain) is from a study of response to subunit inactivated influenza vaccine. Study-wide findings and caveats: Each seasonal influenza vaccination, the authors suggested, recruits few new T cells.

A few counts support this clonotype. The antigen is not known. TCRdb recomputed calls from the RT-PCR reads with MiXCR, one row per CDR3 protein. The data hold more than 450,000 distinct CDR3 sequences, with 10% to 15% observed a single time. V dropped 4 bases and J dropped 5; count of bases not matched to a gene: 7. The CDR3 loop spans 14 amino acids. Germline V gives CDR1 LGHNA, CDR2 YNFKEQ. This receptor was identified in a man aged 50 to 59 who received an inactivated influenza vaccine. The chain carries TRBV4-2 and TRBJ1-2, with 7 bases lining up with TRBD1. This sample comprised PBMCs from blood, obtained on the day of vaccination. The chain's CDR3 is CASSPGQTKYGYTF. The DNA of the CDR3 is TGTGCCAGCAGCCCGGGACAGACAAAATATGGCTACACCTTC.